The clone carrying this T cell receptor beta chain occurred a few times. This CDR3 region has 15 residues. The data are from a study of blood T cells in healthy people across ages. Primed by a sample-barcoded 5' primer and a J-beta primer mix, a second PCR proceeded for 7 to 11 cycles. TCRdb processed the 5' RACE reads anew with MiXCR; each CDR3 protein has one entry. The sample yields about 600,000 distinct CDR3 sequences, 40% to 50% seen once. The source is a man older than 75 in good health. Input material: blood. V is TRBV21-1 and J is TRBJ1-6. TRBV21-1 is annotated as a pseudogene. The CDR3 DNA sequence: TGTGCCAGCAGCCGGGGGGGGAACTACAATTCACCCCTCCACTTT. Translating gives CASSRGGNYNSPLHF.